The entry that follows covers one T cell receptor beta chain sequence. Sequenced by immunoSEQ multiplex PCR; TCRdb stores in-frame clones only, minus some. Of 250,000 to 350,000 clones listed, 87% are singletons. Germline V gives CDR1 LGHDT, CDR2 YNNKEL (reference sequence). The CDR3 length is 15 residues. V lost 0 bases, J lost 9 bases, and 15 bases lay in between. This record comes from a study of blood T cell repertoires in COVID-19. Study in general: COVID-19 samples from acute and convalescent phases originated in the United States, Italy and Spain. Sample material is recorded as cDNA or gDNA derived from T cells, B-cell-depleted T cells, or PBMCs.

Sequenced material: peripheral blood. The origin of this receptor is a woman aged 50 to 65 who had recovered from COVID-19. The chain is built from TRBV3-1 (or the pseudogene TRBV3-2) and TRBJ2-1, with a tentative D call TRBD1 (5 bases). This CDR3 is CASSQDILTEREQFF. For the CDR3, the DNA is TGTGCCAGCAGCCAAGATATCTTGACAGAACGTGAGCAGTTCTTC.